One T cell receptor beta chain is described in this entry. The antigen this receptor binds is unknown. Per-nucleotide qualities are absent, and no much larger clonotype sits a single base away. The CDR3 regions of human TCRbeta chains were subjected to immunosequencing. The original pipeline was this. TCRs in the repertoires were compared against a reference library of SARS-CoV-2-specific TCRs that had been generated with the MIRA antigen-specificity platform. Breadth was defined as the fraction of unique TCRs that were SARS-CoV-2-associated, and depth was defined as the fraction of total T cells that were SARS-CoV-2-associated. Each spike-specific TCR was assigned to its reactive spike region and to a CD4 or CD8 class using the MIRA data. Log10-transformed breadth and depth values were compared by one-way ANOVA with Sidak's multiple comparisons tests. Here the immuneACCESS table is served through TCRdb, limited to in-frame sequences with V and J called. Missing clones are a known gap in these copies; in checked studies unresolved V genes cover under half, and the rest lacks a known reason. The D gene and trimming were derived from the DNA, and the V and J assignments and clone size from that table. This sample holds about 88,000 clones; around nine tenths were observed only once. The top ten clones comprise roughly 5.2% of the sample.

The sample belongs to a study of T cell responses to AZD1222 COVID-19 vaccine (dated by TCRdb to 2020 to 2022). Notes on the research overall: TCR sequencing covered roughly 230 trial participants: 200 to 220 given two doses of AZD1222 and around 26 given two doses of MenACWY control vaccine. Trial participants were enrolled by age into subgroups of 18-55, 56-69 and 70-plus years, and about 150, 27 and 61 TCR-sequenced participants, respectively, were included in these subgroups. What the work shows at the level of the full study, not this receptor alone: Conclusions about previously exposed vaccinees are limited, since just six AZD1222 recipients were seropositive for SARS-CoV-2 at baseline. Participants were mostly white British, with more females than males. The authors suggested clonal diversity may have been underestimated. Because no day 14 peak-response samples were available, the repertoires could be characterized only after the peak T cell response. In the small 56-69-year group, the increase in depth fell short of significance, most likely because of low power. CD4 TCRs associated with the vaccine covered the entire spike protein, and the dominant responses were in regions 160-218 and 743-854. A significant rise in spike-specific TCR breadth and depth was observed after two AZD1222 doses relative to day 0 and relative to MenACWY recipients. Epitopes outside the regions mutated in the B.1.351 and B.1.1.7 variants were reportedly recognized by nearly half of the unique spike-specific TCRs.

According to the study, the label for this sample's time point signals: about 28 days (+/-7) after the second vaccine dose. AZD1222 recipients given second doses at about 4 weeks or at about 12 weeks were pooled, since spike-specific TCR depth and breadth were not found to differ between the two schedules. The vaccinee samples were drawn from two UK trials, COV001 and COV002, one of which was a single-blind randomized controlled phase 2/3 trial testing AZD1222 (ChAdOx1 nCoV-19) in healthy adults. For TCRbeta chain sequencing, PBMC samples were collected from trial participants at day 0 and at day 28 after the second dose. This clonotype was obtained from an adult who received the AZD1222 COVID-19 vaccine. The sequences come from peripheral blood, collected 28 days after the second AZD1222 dose.

The CDR3 sequence is CASTAQGNTEAFF. DNA sequence: TGTGCCAGCACCGCGCAGGGAAACACTGAAGCTTTCTTT. The chain is encoded by TRBV12-3 or TRBV12-4 joined to TRBJ1-1, and perhaps TRBD1 as D gene, on 5 matching bases. The CDR3 measures 13 amino acids from cysteine to phenylalanine. CDR3 DNA is the only sequence kept; it has 39 bases, read in frame from the first base. Trimming costs V 7 bases and J 2 bases, and their ends lie 11 bases apart.